This T cell receptor (beta chain) is from a study of blood T cell repertoires in COVID-19. Across the whole study: In each case, the material was cDNA or gDNA derived from T cells, B-cell-depleted T cells, or PBMCs.

This table comes from immunoSEQ multiplex PCR, and its TCRdb copy is limited to in-frame clones, with some not included. The table includes 100,000 or so clones, 90% to 95% detected once. V lost 7 bases and J lost 3; bases outside the gene matches: 19. The CDR3 sequence is 19 residues long. Germline V gene lookup returns CDR1 LNHDA and CDR2 SQIVND (reference sequence). The clonotype originates from a man aged 45-60 years with acute or convalescent COVID-19. The chain carries TRBV19 and TRBJ2-2; 8 nucleotides align to TRBD2. The sample consisted of peripheral blood. CDR3 sequence: CASTRPPAGTRIDTGELFF. Written as DNA, the CDR3 is TGTGCCAGTACTAGACCCCCTGCCGGGACTAGGATTGACACCGGGGAGCTGTTTTTT.